These 26 T cell receptor beta chains came from one sample sequenced in a study of OX40 agonist ivuxolimab in advanced cancers. Sequencing was performed with immunoSEQ multiplex PCR; in TCRdb, only in-frame clones are kept and a portion is missing. The table records 75,000 to 95,000 clones, about nine tenths of them present only once. The sequenced sample was CD4+ or CD8+ T cells sorted from blood, obtained in a trial of the OX40 agonist ivuxolimab. These receptors were obtained from an adult with an advanced solid tumor such as melanoma, head and neck, liver or kidney cancer.

The CDR3 DNA sequence: TGTGCCAGCAGCAACCATCGTACAGGGTACACTGAAGCTTTCTTT. It codes for CASSNHRTGYTEAFF. This sequence joins TRBV21-1 and TRBJ1-1; the tabulated D call, TRBD1, remains unverified against the DNA. TRBV21-1 is assigned pseudogene status. The CDR3 is 15 amino acids.

This chain uses TRBV11-2 with TRBJ2-1, with 14 positions matching TRBD2. Trimming at V came to 8 bases and at J to 3 bases, leaving 0 bases not matched to a gene. This CDR3 comprises 14 residues. Germline V gene data show CDR1 as SGHAT and CDR2 as FQNNGV. The CDR3 DNA reads TGTGCCAGCGGACTAGCGGGAGGCTACAATGAGCAGTTCTTC. It encodes CASGLAGGYNEQFF.

As DNA, the CDR3 is TGTGCCAGCACCACTGACCGCGATCAGCCCCAGCATTTT. This sequence encodes CASTTDRDQPQHF. The rearrangement joins TRBV6-6 to TRBJ1-5, with D uncertain. Trimming pared 7 bases from V and 5 bases from J, leaving 12 bases between. CDR3 length equals 13 residues. In germline, CDR1 is MNHNY, CDR2 SVGAGI (reference sequence).

V gene TRBV5-1 combines with J gene TRBJ2-3, with D perhaps matching TRBD1 (5 bases). Germline V gene lookup returns CDR1 SGHRS and CDR2 YFSETQ. The CDR3 is 13 amino acids. Trimming took 7 bases from V and 2 from J, leaving 11 bases between them. The DNA of the CDR3 is TGCGCCAGCGGGGCCCCAATCACAGATACGCAGTATTTT. Its translation: CASGAPITDTQYF.

The V and J genes are TRBV5-1 and TRBJ2-7, with TRBD1 matching 9 bases. Per germline, CDR1 SGHRS and CDR2 YFSETQ. Trimming removed 4 bases from V and 5 bases from J; junction bases left unmatched: 7. The CDR3 is made up of 14 amino acids. The CDR3 protein is CASSQQGALDEQYF. CDR3 coding DNA: TGCGCCAGCAGCCAACAGGGGGCGCTCGACGAGCAGTACTTC. Full variable domain (outside the CDR3, taken from reference TRBV5-1 and TRBJ2-7): KAGVTQTPRYLIKTRGQQVTLSCSPISGHRSVSWYQQTPGQGLQFLFEYFSETQRNKGNFPGRFSGRQFSNSRSEMNVSTLELGDSALYLCASSQQGALDEQYFGPGTRLTVT.

This chain uses TRBV5-4 with TRBJ2-7; D remains unclear. This CDR3 has 16 residues. Between the trimmed V and J ends, which lost 3 bases and 0 bases, there was a span of 16 bases. Germline CDR1 reads SGHNT; CDR2 reads YYREEE (reference sequence). CDR3 nucleotide sequence: TGTGCCAGCAGCTACGCTCAGGTCCGGAGCTCCTACGAGCAGTACTTC. Protein: CASSYAQVRSSYEQYF.

The genes are TRBV5-4 and TRBJ2-3; the match to TRBD2 covers 12 bases. CDR3 length equals 15 residues. Germline lookup yields CDR1 SGHNT and CDR2 YYREEE (reference sequence). V gave up 4 bases and J gave up 4 bases; unmatched junction bases: 4. The CDR3 region is CASSETSGGADTQYF. In DNA form, the CDR3 reads TGTGCCAGCAGCGAGACTAGCGGGGGCGCAGATACGCAGTATTTT.

This rearrangement joins TRBV7-8 to TRBJ1-5; TRBD1 matches at 7 bases. The V gene end was trimmed by 3 bases and the J gene end by 7 bases; junction bases not matched to a gene: 0. This CDR3 spans 12 amino acids. Germline V gene data show CDR1 as SGHVS and CDR2 as FQNEAQ. CDR3 protein: CASSFRGQPQHF. Written as DNA, the CDR3 is TGTGCCAGCAGCTTCAGGGGGCAGCCCCAGCATTTT.

V is TRBV11-2 and J is TRBJ1-2, with D unclear. The length of the CDR3 is 13 residues. The V gene's germline CDR1 is SGHAT and CDR2 FQNNGV. The V and J ends lost 5 bases and 2 bases respectively, with 9 bases between them. Written as DNA, the CDR3 is TGTGCCAGCAGCGAGGACTCCAACTATGGCTACACCTTC. It is translated as CASSEDSNYGYTF.

The chain has TRBV7-2 and TRBJ1-5; no clear D gene. The V gene's germline CDR1 is SGHTA and CDR2 FQGNSA. The CDR3 sequence is 12 residues long. V lost 5 bases, J lost 1 base, and 3 bases lay in between. The CDR3 DNA reads TGTGCCAGCAGCCACAGCAATCAGCCCCAGCATTTT. Amino acid sequence: CASSHSNQPQHF. Full variable domain (rest looked up from reference TRBV7-2 and TRBJ1-5): GAGVSQSPSNKVTEKGKDVELRCDPISGHTALYWYRQSLGQGLEFLIYFQGNSAPDKSGLPSDRFSAERTGGSVSTLTIQRTQQEDSAVYLCASSHSNQPQHFGDGTRLSIL.

The chain joins TRBV7-2 to TRBJ2-2; 10 nucleotides align to TRBD2. The CDR3 runs 17 residues. V shed 5 bases, J shed 6 bases, and the junction held 12 bases outside the gene matches. Germline V gives CDR1 SGHTA, CDR2 FQGNSA. CDR3 sequence (DNA): TGTGCCAGCAGCCTACAATCGGGAGCGGGAGGGGCCGGGGAGCTGTTTTTT. This gives the protein CASSLQSGAGGAGELFF.

The chain uses TRBV28 and TRBJ1-1; no definite D call. Trimming removed 6 bases at V and 1 base at J, with 9 bases between. Per germline, CDR1 MDHEN and CDR2 SYDVKM. The CDR3 loop spans 13 amino acids. The CDR3 DNA reads as TGTGCCAGCAGCTCGAGGCGGAACACTGAAGCTTTCTTT. Its protein product is CASSSRRNTEAFF.

This chain uses TRBV11-2 with TRBJ1-1, with 7 bases identical to TRBD1. Trimming at V came to 5 bases and at J to 3 bases, leaving 9 bases not matched to a gene. The germline V gene has CDR1 SGHAT and CDR2 FQNNGV. The CDR3 length is 15 residues. The CDR3 protein is CASSLNRGTDTEAFF. As DNA, the CDR3 is TGTGCCAGCAGCCTAAACAGGGGTACAGACACTGAAGCTTTCTTT.

The chain uses TRBV4-2 and TRBJ2-5; 11 nucleotides match TRBD2. The CDR3 spans 18 residues. Germline values: CDR1 LGHNA, CDR2 YNFKEQ. The V segment lost 0 bases and the J segment 7 bases; nucleotides outside the gene matches: 13. CDR3 in amino acids: CASSQEQRLAGGGLTQYF. The CDR3 DNA sequence: TGTGCCAGCAGCCAAGAGCAGCGGCTAGCGGGAGGCGGTTTGACCCAGTACTTC.

This clone was detected once. The rearrangement uses TRBV5-5 and TRBJ1-1, with TRBD1 as a possible D gene (6 bases). In germline, CDR1 is SGHKS, CDR2 YYEKEE (reference sequence). This CDR3 has 13 amino acids. The V gene lost 6 bases and the J gene lost 1 base, with 10 bases spanning the gap. DNA of the CDR3: TGTGCCAGCAACAGGGACACGAACACTGAAGCTTTCTTT. This codes for CASNRDTNTEAFF.

The genes are TRBV4-2 and TRBJ2-7; D is possibly TRBD2 (6 bases). The CDR3 totals 14 residues. Germline-derived CDR1 and CDR2 are LGHNA and YNFKEQ. V shed 1 base and J shed 3 bases, with 10 bases lying between them. This CDR3 is CASSQVGTHYEQYF. The CDR3 region has the DNA TGTGCCAGCAGCCAAGTTGGGACTCACTACGAGCAGTACTTC.

The count of this clone is one. The chain joins TRBV7-2 to TRBJ1-1; a possible D gene is TRBD1 (5 bases). With 0 bases removed from V and 3 bases from J, the gap between germline ends came to 11 bases. Germline CDR1 SGHTA, CDR2 FQGNSA. This CDR3 has 15 residues. The CDR3 protein is CASSLARGGDTEAFF. The CDR3 DNA reads as TGTGCCAGCAGCTTAGCTCGCGGGGGAGACACTGAAGCTTTCTTT.

This chain connects TRBV28 to TRBJ1-5, with 9 bases identical to TRBD1. Germline loops: CDR1 MDHEN, CDR2 SYDVKM. The length of the CDR3 is 15 residues. V shed 7 bases and J 7 bases; nucleotides not matched to a gene: 11. The CDR3 DNA is TGTGCCAGCACGGGACCGGGACAGGGCAGACAGCCCCAGCATTTT. Translating gives CASTGPGQGRQPQHF.

The V and J genes are TRBV19 and TRBJ1-4, with 7 bases matching TRBD1. This CDR3 has 15 amino acids. Losses at the gene ends were 5 bases for V and 8 bases for J; bases not matched to a gene: 11. Germline values: CDR1 LNHDA, CDR2 SQIVND (reference sequence). CDR3 in amino acids: CASSFQPQGEEKLFF. CDR3 DNA sequence: TGTGCCAGTAGTTTCCAACCCCAGGGGGAAGAAAAACTGTTTTTT.

The chain employs TRBV6-5 and TRBJ2-3; possible D gene TRBD2, 5 bases. The CDR3 length is 14 residues. Germline V gene sequence: CDR1 MNHEY, CDR2 SVGAGI. The ends were cut back, 2 bases at V and 2 bases at J, with 8 bases in the middle. The CDR3 here is CASSYGGSTDTQYF. In DNA form, the CDR3 reads TGTGCCAGCAGTTACGGAGGTTCCACAGATACGCAGTATTTT.

The chain joins TRBV9 to TRBJ2-2; D could derive from TRBD1 or TRBD2 (6 bases each). Germline values: CDR1 SGDLS, CDR2 YYNGEE. V lost 4 bases, J lost 4 bases, and 17 bases lay in between. There are 16 residues in the CDR3. CDR3 DNA: TGTGCCAGCAGCAAAATGGGGGGCGACGTCACCGGGGAGCTGTTTTTT. This translates into CASSKMGGDVTGELFF.

V gene TRBV18 combines with J gene TRBJ1-2; no clear D gene. Germline values: CDR1 KGHSH, CDR2 LQKENI. The CDR3 extends over 12 amino acids. Trimming left V 6 bases short and J 4 bases short, with 9 bases between. The CDR3 sequence is CASSRELYGYTF. The CDR3, as DNA: TGTGCCAGCTCGCGGGAACTCTATGGCTACACCTTC.

The chain couples TRBV11-2 to TRBJ2-2, with D possibly matching TRBD2 (6 bases). CDR3 size: 16 residues. Germline CDR1 reads SGHAT; CDR2 reads FQNNGV. With 5 bases removed from V and 1 base from J, the gap between germline ends came to 14 bases. The CDR3 DNA is TGTGCCAGCAGCACGTCGGCTAGCGTGAACACCGGGGAGCTGTTTTTT. Protein: CASSTSASVNTGELFF. The full variable domain, completed using reference TRBV11-2 and TRBJ2-2, is EAGVAQSPRYKIIEKRQSVAFWCNPISGHATLYWYQQILGQGPKLLIQFQNNGVVDDSQLPKDRFSAERLKGVDSTLKIQPAKLEDSAVYLCASSTSASVNTGELFFGEGSRLTVL.

This chain joins TRBV5-8 and TRBJ2-3, with a weak D call TRBD1 (5 bases). Germline CDR1 reads SGHTS; CDR2 reads YDEGEE. Trimming removed 0 bases at V and 5 bases at J, with 10 bases between. This CDR3 comprises 14 residues. CDR3 loop: CASSLGQSVDTQYF. CDR3 nucleotides: TGTGCCAGCAGCTTGGGACAGTCTGTAGATACGCAGTATTTT.

The chain combines TRBV20-1 with TRBJ1-2; 7 nucleotides agree with TRBD1. This CDR3 contains 11 residues. Germline V gene data show CDR1 as DFQATT and CDR2 as SNEGSKA (reference sequence). The CDR3 DNA reads TGCAGCGACAGGGATGACTATGGCTACACCTTC. Translating gives CSDRDDYGYTF.

The count of this clone is one. V usage is TRBV5-6 and J usage is TRBJ2-7, with TRBD2 matching 10 bases. CDR1 and CDR2 (germline): SGHDT, YYEEEE. The trim removed 8 bases at V and 5 bases at J, leaving 10 bases unmatched. This CDR3 is 14 amino acids long. CDR3 protein: CASPGTSESDEQYF. The CDR3 DNA sequence: TGTGCCAGTCCGGGGACTAGCGAGTCCGACGAGCAGTACTTC.